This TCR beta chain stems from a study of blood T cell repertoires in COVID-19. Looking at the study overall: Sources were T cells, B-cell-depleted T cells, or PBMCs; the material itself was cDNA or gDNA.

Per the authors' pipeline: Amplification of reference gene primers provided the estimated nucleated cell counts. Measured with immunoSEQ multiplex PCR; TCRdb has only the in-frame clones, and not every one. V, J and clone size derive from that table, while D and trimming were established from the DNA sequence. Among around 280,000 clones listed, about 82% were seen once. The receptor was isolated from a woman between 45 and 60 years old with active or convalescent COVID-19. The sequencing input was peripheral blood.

The CDR3, as DNA: TGTGCCAGCAGCTTACAGGTGGCTAATGAAAAACTGTTTTTT. Protein product: CASSLQVANEKLFF. The rearrangement joins TRBV7-9 to TRBJ1-4; unclear D gene. Germline lookup yields CDR1 SEHNR and CDR2 FQNEAQ (reference sequence). The length of the CDR3 is 14 residues. The V and J ends lost 2 bases and 3 bases respectively, with 7 bases between them.